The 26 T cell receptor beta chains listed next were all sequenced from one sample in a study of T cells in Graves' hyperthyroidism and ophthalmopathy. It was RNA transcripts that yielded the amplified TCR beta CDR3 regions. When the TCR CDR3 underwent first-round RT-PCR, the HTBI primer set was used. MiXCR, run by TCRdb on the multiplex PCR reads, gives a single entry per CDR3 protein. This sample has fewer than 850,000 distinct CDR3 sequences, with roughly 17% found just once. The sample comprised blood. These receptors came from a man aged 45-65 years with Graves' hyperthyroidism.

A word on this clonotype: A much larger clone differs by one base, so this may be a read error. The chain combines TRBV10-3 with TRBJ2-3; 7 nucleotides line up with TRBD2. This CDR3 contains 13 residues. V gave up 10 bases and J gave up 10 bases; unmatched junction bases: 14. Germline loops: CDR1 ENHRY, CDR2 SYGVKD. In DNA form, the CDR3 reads TGTGCCACCGGGGCGGGGGTAAGCGATGCGCAGTATTTT. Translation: CATGAGVSDAQYF.

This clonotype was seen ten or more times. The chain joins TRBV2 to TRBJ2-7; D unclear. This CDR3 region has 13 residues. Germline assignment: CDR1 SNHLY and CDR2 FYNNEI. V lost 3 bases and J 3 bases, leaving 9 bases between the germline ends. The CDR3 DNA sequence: TGTGCCAGCAGTGACGGGTGGGGCTACGAGCAGTACTTC. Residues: CASSDGWGYEQYF.

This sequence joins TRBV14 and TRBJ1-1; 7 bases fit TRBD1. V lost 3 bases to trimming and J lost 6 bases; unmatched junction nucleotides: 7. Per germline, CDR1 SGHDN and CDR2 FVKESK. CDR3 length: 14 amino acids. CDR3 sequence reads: CASSHLTGMAEAFF. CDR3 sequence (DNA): TGTGCCAGCAGCCACCTGACAGGGATGGCTGAAGCTTTCTTT.

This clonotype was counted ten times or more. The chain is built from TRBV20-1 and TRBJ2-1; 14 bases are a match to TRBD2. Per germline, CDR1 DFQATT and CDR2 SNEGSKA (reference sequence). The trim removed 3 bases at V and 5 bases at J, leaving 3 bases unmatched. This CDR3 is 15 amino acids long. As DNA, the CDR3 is TGCAGTGCTAGGGGGACTAGCGGGGGAAACAATGAGCAGTTCTTC. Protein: CSARGTSGGNNEQFF.

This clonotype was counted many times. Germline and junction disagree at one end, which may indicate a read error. This CDR3 reads CASSDPAGDVDTEELFF. DNA of the CDR3: TGTGCCAGCAGTGATCCAGCGGGAGACGTTGACACCGAGGAGCTGTTTTTT. The rearrangement links TRBV2 to TRBJ2-2, with 8 positions matching TRBD2. The length of the CDR3 is 17 residues. Germline CDR1 is SNHLY and CDR2 is FYNNEI.

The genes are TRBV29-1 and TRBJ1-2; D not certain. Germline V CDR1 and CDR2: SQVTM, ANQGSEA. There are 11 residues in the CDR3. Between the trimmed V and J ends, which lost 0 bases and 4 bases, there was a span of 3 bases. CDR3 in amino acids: CSVEDTYGYTF. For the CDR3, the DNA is TGCAGCGTTGAAGACACCTATGGCTACACCTTC. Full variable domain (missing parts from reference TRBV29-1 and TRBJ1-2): SAVISQKPSRDICQRGTSLTIQCQVDSQVTMMFWYRQQPGQSLTLIATANQGSEATYESGFVIDKFPISRPNLTFSTLTVSNMSPEDSSIYLCSVEDTYGYTFGSGTRLTVV.

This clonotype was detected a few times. This chain's CDR3 is CSASLSGSDYNEQFF. In DNA, the CDR3 is TGCAGTGCTAGTTTAAGCGGGAGCGATTACAATGAGCAGTTCTTC. The chain uses TRBV20-1 and TRBJ2-1; TRBD2 agrees at 8 bases. J was trimmed by 4 bases and V by 3 bases; bases with no gene match: 8. The CDR3 is made up of 15 amino acids. The germline V gene has CDR1 DFQATT and CDR2 SNEGSKA (reference sequence).

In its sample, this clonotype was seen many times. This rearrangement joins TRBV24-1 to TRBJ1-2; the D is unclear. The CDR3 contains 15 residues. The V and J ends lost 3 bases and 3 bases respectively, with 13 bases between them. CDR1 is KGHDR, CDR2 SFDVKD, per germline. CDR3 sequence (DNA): TGTGCCACCAGTGATACGAGGACGGCTGACTATGGCTACACCTTC. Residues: CATSDTRTADYGYTF.

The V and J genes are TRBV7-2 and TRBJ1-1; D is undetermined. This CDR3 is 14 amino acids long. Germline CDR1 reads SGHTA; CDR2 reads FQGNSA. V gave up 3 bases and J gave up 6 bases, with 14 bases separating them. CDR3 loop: CASSFDRYRAEAFF. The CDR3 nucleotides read TGTGCCAGCAGCTTTGACCGCTATCGGGCTGAAGCTTTCTTT.

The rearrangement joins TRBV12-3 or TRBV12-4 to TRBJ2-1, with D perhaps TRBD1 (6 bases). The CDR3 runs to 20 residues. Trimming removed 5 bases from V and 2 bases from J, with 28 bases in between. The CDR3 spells CASSPSGTRGYTGPYNEQFF. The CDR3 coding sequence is TGTGCCAGCAGTCCTTCCGGGACAAGGGGTTATACTGGCCCCTACAATGAGCAGTTCTTC.

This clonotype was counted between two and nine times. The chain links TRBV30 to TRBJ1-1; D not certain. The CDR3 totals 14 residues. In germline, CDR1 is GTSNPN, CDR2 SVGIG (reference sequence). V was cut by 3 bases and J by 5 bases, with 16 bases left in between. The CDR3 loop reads CAWSKGGIGTEAFF. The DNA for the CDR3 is TGTGCCTGGAGCAAGGGAGGGATAGGGACTGAAGCTTTCTTT.

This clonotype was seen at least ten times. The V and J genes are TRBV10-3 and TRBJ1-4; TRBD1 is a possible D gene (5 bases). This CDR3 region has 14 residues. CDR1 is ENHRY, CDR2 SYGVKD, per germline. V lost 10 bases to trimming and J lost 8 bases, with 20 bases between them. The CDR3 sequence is CATRLDKRAEKLFF. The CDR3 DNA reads TGTGCCACCAGACTGGACAAACGTGCGGAAAAACTGTTTTTT.

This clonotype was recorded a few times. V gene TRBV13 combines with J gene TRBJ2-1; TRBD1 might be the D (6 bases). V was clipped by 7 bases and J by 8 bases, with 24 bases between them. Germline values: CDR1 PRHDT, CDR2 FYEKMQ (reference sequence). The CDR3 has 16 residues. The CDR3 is CASNFRGTRLTDEQFF. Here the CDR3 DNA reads TGTGCCAGCAATTTTAGGGGGACAAGACTCACGGATGAGCAGTTCTTC.

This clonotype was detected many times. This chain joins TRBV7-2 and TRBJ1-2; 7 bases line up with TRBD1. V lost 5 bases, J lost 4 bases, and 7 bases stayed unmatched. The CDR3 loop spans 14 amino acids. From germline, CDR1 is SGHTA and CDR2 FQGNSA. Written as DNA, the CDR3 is TGTGCCAGCAGCCCCAACAGGGGCGGCTATGGCTACACCTTC. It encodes CASSPNRGGYGYTF.

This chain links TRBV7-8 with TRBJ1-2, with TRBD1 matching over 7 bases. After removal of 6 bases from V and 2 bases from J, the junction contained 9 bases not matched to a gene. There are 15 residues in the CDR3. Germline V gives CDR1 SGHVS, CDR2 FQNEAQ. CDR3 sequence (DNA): TGTGCCAGCAGTATAGGGGGCGTCTCCAACTATGGCTACACCTTC. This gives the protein CASSIGGVSNYGYTF.

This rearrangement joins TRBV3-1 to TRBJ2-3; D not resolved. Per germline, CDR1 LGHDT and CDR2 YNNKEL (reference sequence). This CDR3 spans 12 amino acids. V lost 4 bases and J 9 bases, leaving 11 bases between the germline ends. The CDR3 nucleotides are TGTGCCAGCAGCCGCGGACCTGCGACGCAGTATTTT. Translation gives CASSRGPATQYF.

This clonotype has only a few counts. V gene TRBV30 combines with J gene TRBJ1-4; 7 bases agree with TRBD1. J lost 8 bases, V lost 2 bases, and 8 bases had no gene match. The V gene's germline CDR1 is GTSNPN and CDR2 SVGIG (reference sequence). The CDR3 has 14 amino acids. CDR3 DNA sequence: TGTGCCTGGAGTCTGGCACAGGGGCGCGAAAAACTGTTTTTT. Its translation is CAWSLAQGREKLFF.

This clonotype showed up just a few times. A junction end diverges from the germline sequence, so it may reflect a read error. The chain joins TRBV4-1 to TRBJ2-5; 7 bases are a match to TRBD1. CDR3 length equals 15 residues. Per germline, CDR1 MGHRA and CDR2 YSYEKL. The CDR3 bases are TGCGCCAGCAGCCAAGACGAGGGGGCCAGGGAGACCCCGTACTTC. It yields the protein CASSQDEGARETPYF.

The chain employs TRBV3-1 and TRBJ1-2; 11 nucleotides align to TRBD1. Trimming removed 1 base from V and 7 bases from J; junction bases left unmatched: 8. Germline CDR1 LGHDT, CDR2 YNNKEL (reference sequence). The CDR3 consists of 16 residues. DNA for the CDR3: TGTGCCAGCAGCCAAGGAGCGGACAGGGGGCAGGTTGGCTACACCTTC. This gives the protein CASSQGADRGQVGYTF.

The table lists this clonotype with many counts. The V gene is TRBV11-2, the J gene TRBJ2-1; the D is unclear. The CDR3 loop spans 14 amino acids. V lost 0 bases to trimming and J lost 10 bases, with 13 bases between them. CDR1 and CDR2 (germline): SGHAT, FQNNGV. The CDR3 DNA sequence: TGTGCCAGCAGCTTAGAATTGGGCAGTTACGAGCAGTTCTTC. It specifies CASSLELGSYEQFF.

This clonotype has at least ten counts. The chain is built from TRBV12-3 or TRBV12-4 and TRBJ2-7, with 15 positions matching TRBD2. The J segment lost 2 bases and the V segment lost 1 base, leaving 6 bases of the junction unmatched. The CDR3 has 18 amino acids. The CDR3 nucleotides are TGTGCCAGCAGTTTAGGGGGACTAGCGGGAGGACCTCCCTACGAGCAGTACTTC. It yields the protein CASSLGGLAGGPPYEQYF.

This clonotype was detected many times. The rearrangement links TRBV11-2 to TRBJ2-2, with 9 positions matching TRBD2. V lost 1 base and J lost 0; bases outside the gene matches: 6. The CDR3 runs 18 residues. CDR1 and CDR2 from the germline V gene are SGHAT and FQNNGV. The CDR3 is CASSLVSGRWSNTGELFF. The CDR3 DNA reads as TGTGCCAGCAGCTTAGTTAGCGGGAGATGGTCGAACACCGGGGAGCTGTTTTTT.

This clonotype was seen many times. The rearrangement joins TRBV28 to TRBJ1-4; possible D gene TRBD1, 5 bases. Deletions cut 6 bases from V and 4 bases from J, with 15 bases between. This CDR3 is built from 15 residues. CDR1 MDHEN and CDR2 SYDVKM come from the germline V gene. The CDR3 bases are TGTGCCAGCAGGTTTTGGGGACTCAGTAATGAAAAACTGTTTTTT. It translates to CASRFWGLSNEKLFF. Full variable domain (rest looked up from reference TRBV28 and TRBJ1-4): DVKVTQSSRYLVKRTGEKVFLECVQDMDHENMFWYRQDPGLGLRLIYFSYDVKMKEKGDIPEGYSVSREKKERFSLILESASTNQTSMYLCASRFWGLSNEKLFFGSGTQLSVL.

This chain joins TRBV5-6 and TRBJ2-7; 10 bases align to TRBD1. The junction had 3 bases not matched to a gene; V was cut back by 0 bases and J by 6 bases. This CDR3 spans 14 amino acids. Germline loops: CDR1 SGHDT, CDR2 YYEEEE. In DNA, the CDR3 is TGTGCCAGCAGCTTGGGACAGGGGGCTGTCGAGCAGTACTTC. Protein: CASSLGQGAVEQYF.

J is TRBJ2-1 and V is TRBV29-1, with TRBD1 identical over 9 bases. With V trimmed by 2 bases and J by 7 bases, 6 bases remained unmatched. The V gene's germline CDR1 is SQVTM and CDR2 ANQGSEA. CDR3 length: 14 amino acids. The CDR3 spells CSVEPGQGENEQFF. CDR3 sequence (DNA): TGCAGCGTTGAACCGGGACAGGGCGAAAATGAGCAGTTCTTC.

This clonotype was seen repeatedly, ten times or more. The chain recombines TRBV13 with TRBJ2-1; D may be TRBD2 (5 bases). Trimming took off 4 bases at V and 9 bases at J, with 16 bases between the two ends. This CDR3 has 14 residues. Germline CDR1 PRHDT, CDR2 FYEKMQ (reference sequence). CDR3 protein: CASSSHRLQREQFF. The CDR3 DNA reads TGTGCCAGCAGCTCACATAGACTACAGCGTGAGCAGTTCTTC.